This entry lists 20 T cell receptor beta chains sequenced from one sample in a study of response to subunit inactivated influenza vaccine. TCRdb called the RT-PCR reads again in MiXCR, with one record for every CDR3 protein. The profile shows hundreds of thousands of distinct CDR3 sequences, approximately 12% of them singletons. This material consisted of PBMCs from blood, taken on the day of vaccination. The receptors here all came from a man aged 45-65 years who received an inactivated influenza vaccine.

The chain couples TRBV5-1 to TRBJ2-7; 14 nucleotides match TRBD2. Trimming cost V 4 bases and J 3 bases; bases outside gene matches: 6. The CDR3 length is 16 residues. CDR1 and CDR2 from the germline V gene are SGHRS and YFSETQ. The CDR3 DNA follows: TGCGCCAGCAGCCACACCGGGACTAGCGGGAGCTACGAGCAGTACTTC. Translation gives CASSHTGTSGSYEQYF.

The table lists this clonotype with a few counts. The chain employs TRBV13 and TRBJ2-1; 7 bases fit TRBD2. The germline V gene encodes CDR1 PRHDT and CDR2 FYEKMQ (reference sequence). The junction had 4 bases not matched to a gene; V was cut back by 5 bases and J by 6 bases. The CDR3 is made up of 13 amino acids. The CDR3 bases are TGTGCCAGCAGCGAGCGGGGCGCCAATGAGCAGTTCTTC. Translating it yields CASSERGANEQFF.

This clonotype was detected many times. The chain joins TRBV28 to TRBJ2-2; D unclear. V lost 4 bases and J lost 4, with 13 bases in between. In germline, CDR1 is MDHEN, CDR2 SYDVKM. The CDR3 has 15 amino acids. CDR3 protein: CASSSPDPSTGELFF. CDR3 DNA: TGTGCCAGCAGTTCCCCGGACCCTTCCACCGGGGAGCTGTTTTTT. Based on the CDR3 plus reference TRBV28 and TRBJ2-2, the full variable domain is DVKVTQSSRYLVKRTGEKVFLECVQDMDHENMFWYRQDPGLGLRLIYFSYDVKMKEKGDIPEGYSVSREKKERFSLILESASTNQTSMYLCASSSPDPSTGELFFGEGSRLTVL.

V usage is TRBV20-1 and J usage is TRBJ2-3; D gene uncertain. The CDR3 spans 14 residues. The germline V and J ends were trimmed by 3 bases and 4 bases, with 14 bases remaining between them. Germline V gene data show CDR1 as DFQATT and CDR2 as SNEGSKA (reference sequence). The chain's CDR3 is CSASASVPPDTQYF. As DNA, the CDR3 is TGCAGTGCTAGCGCGTCCGTCCCCCCAGATACGCAGTATTTT.

The CDR3, as DNA: TGTGCCAGCAGCTTAGTGACTGGGGCCACCGGGGAGCTGTTTTTT. Its translation: CASSLVTGATGELFF. The genes are TRBV7-9 and TRBJ2-2; possible D gene TRBD1, 5 bases. Germline CDR1 is SEHNR and CDR2 is FQNEAQ (reference sequence). With 1 base removed from V and 4 bases from J, the gap between germline ends came to 10 bases. The CDR3 contains 15 residues.

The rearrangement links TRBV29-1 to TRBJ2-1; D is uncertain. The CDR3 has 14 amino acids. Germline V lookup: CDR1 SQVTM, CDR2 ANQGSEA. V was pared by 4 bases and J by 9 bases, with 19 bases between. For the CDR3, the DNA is TGCAGCGTTGCCCCATCATCGCGACCATCTGAGCAGTTCTTC. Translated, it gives CSVAPSSRPSEQFF.

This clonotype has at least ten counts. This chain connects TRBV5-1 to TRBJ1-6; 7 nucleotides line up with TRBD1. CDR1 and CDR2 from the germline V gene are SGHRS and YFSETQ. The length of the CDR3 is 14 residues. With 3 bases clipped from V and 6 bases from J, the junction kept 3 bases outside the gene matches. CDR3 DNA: TGCGCCAGCAGCTACGGACAGGCTAATTCACCCCTCCACTTT. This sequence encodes CASSYGQANSPLHF.

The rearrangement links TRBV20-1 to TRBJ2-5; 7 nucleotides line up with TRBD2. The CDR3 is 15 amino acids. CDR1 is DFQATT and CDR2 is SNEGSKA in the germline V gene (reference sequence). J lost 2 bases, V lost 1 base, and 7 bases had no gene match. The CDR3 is CSARVGAGRQETQYF. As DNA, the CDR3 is TGCAGTGCTAGAGTGGGAGCGGGGCGACAAGAGACCCAGTACTTC.

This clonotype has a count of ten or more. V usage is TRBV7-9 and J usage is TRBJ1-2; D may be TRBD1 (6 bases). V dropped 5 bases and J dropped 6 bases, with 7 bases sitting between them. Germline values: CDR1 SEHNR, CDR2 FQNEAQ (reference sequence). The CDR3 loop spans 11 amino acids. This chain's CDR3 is CASSEGDGYTF. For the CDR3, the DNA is TGTGCCAGCAGCGAGGGGGATGGCTACACCTTC.

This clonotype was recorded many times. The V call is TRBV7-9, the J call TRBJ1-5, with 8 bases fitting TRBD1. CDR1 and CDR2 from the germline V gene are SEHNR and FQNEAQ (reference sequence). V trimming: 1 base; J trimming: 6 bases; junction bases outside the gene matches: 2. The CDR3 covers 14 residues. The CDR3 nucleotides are TGTGCCAGCAGCTTAGGGACAGGGAGTCAGCCCCAGCATTTT. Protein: CASSLGTGSQPQHF.

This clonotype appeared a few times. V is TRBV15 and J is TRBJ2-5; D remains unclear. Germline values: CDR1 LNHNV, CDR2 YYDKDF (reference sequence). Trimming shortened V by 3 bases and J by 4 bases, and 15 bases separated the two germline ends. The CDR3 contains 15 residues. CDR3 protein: CATSSLDGPSETQYF. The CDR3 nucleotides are TGTGCCACCAGCAGCCTCGACGGGCCCTCAGAGACCCAGTACTTC.

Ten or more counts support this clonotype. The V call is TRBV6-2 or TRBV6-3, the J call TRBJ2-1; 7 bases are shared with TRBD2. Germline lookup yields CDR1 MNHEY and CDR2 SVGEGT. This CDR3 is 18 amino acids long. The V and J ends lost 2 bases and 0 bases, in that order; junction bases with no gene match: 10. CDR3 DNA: TGTGCCAGCAGTTACGGTCGGGCGGGGGTAATCTCCTACAATGAGCAGTTCTTC. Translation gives CASSYGRAGVISYNEQFF.

The CDR3 DNA sequence: TGTGCCAGCAGTCCCGACAGGGTCCATGTCGAGCAGTACTTC. Amino acids: CASSPDRVHVEQYF. The gene calls are TRBV27 and TRBJ2-7; 7 nucleotides line up with TRBD1. This CDR3 contains 14 residues. Germline trimming cut 5 bases from V and 6 bases from J; bases unmatched to any gene: 10. CDR1 is MNHEY, CDR2 SMNVEV, per germline (reference sequence).

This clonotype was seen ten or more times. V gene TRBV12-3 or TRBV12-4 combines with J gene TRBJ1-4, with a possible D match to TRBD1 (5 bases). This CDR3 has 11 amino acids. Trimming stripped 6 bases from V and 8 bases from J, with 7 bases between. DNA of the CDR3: TGTGCCAGCAGCCGACAGGAAAAACTGTTTTTT. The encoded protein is CASSRQEKLFF.

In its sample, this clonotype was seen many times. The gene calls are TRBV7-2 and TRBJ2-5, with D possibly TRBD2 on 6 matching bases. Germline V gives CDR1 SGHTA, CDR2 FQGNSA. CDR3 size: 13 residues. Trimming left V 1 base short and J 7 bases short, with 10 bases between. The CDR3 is CASSLEGRGTQYF. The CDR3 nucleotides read TGTGCCAGCAGCTTAGAGGGGCGGGGGACCCAGTACTTC.

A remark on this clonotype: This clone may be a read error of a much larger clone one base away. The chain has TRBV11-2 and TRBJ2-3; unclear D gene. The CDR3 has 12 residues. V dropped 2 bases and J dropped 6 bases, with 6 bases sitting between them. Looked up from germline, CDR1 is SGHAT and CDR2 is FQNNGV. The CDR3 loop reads CASSLRWDTQYF. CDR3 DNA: TGTGCCAGCAGCTTAAGGTGGGATACGCAGTATTTT.

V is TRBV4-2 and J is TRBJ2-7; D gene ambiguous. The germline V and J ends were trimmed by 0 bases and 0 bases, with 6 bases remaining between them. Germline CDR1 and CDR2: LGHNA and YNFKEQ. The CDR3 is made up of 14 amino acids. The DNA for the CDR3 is TGTGCCAGCAGCCAAGAACGACGCTCCTACGAGCAGTACTTC. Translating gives CASSQERRSYEQYF.

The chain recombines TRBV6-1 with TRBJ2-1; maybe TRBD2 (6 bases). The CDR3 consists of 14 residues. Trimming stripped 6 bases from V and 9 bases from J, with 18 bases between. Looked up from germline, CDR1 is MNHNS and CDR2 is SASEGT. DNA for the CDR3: TGTGCCAGCAGACAACCTGGGGGGTTCGGTGAGCAGTTCTTC. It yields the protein CASRQPGGFGEQFF.

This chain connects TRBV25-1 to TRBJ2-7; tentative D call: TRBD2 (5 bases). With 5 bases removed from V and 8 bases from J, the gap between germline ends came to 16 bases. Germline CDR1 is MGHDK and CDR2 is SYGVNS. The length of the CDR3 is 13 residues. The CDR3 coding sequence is TGTGCCAGCAGTCCTGTATTCGGGGTTAAGCAGTACTTC. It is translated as CASSPVFGVKQYF.

The chain's CDR3 is CASSSLLAGSTDTQYF. CDR3 sequence (DNA): TGTGCCAGCAGTTCTCTCCTCGCGGGTAGCACAGATACGCAGTATTTT. This chain links TRBV28 with TRBJ2-3; tentatively, D is TRBD2 (5 bases). CDR3 length equals 16 residues. Germline CDR1 MDHEN, CDR2 SYDVKM. Trimming cost V 4 bases and J 0 bases, with 14 bases left between them.